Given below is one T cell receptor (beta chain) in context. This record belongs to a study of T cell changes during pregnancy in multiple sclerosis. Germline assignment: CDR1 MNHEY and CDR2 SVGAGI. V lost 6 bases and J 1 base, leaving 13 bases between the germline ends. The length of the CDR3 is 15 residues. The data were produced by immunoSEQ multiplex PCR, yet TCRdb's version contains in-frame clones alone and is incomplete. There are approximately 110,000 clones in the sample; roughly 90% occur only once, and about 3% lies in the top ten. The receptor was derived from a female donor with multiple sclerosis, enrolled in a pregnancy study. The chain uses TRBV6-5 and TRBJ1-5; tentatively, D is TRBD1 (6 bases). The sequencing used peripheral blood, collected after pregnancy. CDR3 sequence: CASRPQGSSNQPQHF. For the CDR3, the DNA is TGTGCCAGCAGGCCGCAGGGGTCCAGCAATCAGCCCCAGCATTTT.